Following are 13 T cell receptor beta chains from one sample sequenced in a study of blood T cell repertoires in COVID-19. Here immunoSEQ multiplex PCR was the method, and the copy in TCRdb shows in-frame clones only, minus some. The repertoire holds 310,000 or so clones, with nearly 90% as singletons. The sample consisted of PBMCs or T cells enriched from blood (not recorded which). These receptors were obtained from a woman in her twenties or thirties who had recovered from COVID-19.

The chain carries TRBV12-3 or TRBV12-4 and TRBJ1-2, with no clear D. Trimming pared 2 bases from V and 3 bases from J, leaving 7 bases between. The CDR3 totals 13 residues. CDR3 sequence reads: CASSLSLYYGYTF. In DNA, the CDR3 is TGTGCCAGCAGTTTAAGCCTTTACTATGGCTACACCTTC.

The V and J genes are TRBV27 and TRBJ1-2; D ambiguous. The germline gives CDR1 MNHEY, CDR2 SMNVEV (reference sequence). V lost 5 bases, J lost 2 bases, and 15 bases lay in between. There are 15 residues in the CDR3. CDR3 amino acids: CASSPAPGGNYGYTF. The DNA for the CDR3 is TGTGCCAGCAGTCCCGCCCCGGGCGGGAACTATGGCTACACCTTC.

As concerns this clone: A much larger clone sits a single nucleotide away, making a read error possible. This CDR3 is CASSPGRVNTEAFF. The CDR3 nucleotides read TGTGCCAGCAGTCCCGGGCGGGTGAACACTGAAGCTTTCTTT. The chain has TRBV6-5 and TRBJ1-1; no firm D call. Per germline, CDR1 MNHEY and CDR2 SVGAGI. V was pared by 5 bases and J by 0 bases, with 10 bases between. The CDR3 covers 14 residues.

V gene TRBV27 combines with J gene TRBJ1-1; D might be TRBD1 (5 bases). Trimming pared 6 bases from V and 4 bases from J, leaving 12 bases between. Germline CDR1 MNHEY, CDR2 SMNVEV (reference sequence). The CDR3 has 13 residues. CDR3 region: CASRPPRATEAFF. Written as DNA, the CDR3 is TGTGCCAGCAGACCCCCCAGGGCCACTGAAGCTTTCTTT.

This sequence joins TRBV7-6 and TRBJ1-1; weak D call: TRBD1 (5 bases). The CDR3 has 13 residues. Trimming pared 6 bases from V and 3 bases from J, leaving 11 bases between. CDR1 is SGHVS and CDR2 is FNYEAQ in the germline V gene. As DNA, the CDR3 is TGTGCCAGCAGTCCAGGGTTGGACACTGAAGCTTTCTTT. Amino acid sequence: CASSPGLDTEAFF.

CDR3 DNA: TGTGCCAGCAGGCCGAGGAGGGGACGGATGAATGAAAAACTGTTTTTT. Protein sequence: CASRPRRGRMNEKLFF. V gene TRBV21-1 combines with J gene TRBJ1-4. TRBV21-1 is a known pseudogene. This CDR3 comprises 16 residues.

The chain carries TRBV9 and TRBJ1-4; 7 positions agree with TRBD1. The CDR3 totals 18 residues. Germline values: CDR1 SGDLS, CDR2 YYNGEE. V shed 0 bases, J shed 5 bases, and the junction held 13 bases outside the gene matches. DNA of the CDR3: TGTGCCAGCAGCGTAGGGGTTATGAGGGGGGACAGAAATGAAAAACTGTTTTTT. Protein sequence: CASSVGVMRGDRNEKLFF. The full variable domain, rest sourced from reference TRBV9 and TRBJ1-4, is DSGVTQTPKHLITATGQRVTLRCSPRSGDLSVYWYQQSLDQGLQFLIQYYNGEERAKGNILERFSAQQFPDLHSELNLSSLELGDSALYFCASSVGVMRGDRNEKLFFGSGTQLSVL.

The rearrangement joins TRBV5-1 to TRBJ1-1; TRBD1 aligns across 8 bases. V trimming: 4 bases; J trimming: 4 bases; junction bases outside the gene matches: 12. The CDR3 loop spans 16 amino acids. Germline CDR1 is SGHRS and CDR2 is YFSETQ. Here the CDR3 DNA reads TGCGCCAGCAGCCCAACCTCAGGGGGCGCGGGCACTGAAGCTTTCTTT. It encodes CASSPTSGGAGTEAFF.

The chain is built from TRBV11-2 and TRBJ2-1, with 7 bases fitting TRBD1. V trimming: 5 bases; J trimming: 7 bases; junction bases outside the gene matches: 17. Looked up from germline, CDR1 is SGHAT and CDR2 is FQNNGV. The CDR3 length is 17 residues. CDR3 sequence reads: CASSPQNRAGGWNEQFF. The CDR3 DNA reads TGTGCCAGCAGCCCCCAAAACAGGGCAGGGGGATGGAATGAGCAGTTCTTC. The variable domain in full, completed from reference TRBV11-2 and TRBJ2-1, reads EAGVAQSPRYKIIEKRQSVAFWCNPISGHATLYWYQQILGQGPKLLIQFQNNGVVDDSQLPKDRFSAERLKGVDSTLKIQPAKLEDSAVYLCASSPQNRAGGWNEQFFGPGTRLTVL.

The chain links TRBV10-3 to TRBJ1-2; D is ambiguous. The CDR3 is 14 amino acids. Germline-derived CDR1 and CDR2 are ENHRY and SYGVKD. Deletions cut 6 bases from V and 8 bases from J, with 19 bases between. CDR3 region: CAIRLTEGLGGYTF. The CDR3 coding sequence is TGTGCCATCAGACTAACTGAGGGTTTGGGGGGCTACACCTTC.

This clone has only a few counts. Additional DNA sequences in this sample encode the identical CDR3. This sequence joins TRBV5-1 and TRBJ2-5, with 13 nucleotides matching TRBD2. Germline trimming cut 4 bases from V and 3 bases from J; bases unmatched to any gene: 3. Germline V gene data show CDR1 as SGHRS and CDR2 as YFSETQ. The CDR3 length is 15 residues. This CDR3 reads CASSPGLAGEETQYF. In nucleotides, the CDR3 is TGCGCCAGCAGCCCAGGACTAGCGGGGGAAGAGACCCAGTACTTC.

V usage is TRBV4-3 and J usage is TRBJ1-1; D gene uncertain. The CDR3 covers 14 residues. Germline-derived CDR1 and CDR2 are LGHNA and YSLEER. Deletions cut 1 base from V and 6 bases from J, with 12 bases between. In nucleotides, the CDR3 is TGCGCCAGCAGCCAAGTCCTCGGGAGGGCTGAAGCTTTCTTT. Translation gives CASSQVLGRAEAFF.

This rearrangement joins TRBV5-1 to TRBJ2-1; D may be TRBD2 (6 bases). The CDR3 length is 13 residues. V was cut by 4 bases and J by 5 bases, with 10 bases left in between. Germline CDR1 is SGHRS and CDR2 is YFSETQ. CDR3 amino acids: CASSAGPNNEQFF. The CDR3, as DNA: TGCGCCAGCAGCGCGGGACCCAACAATGAGCAGTTCTTC.